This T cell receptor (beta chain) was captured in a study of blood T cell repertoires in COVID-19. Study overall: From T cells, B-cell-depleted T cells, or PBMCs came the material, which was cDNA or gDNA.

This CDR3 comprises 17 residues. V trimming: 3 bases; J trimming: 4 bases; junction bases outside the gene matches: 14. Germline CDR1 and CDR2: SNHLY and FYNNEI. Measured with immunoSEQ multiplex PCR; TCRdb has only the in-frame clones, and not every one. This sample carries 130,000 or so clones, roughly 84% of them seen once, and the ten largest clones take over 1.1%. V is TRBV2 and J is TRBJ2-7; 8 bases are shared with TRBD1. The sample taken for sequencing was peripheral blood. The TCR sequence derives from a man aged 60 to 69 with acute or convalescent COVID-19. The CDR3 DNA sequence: TGTGCCAGCAGTGAGCCCGGGACAGGAGGCGGAAGGTACGAGCAGTACTTC. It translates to CASSEPGTGGGRYEQYF.